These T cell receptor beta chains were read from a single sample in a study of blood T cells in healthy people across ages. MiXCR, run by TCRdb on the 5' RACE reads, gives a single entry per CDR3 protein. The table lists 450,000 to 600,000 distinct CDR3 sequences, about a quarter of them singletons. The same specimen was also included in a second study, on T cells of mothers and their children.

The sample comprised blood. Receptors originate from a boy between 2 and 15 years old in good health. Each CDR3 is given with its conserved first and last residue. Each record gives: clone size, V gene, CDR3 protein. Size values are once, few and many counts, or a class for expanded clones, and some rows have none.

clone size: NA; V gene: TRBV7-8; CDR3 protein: CASSFPGQNSGANVLTF
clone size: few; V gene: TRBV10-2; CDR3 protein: CAVSDVKTQYF
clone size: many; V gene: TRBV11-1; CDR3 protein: CASSLLELHNEQFF
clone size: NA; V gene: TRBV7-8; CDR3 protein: CASSSRTRIATNEKLFF
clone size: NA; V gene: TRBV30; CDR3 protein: CAWRRHPGANVLTF
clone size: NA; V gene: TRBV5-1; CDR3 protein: CASSDPASGRRVDTQYF
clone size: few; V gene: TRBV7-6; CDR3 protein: CASSSLAGGPRTQYF
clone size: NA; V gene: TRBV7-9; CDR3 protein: CASSPSASSYNEQFF
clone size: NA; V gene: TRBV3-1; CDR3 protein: CAGSQGRFVWDNYGYTF
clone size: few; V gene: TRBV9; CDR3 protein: CASSVNGDQETQYF
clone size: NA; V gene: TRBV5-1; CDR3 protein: CASSTIGGRSDTEAFF
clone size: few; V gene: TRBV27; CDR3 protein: CASSISSRLETQYF
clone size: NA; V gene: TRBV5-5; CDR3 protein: CASGLIRMNTEAFF
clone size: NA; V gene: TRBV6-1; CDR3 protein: CASTPHKGPTTDTQYF
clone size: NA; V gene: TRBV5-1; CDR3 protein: CASSLEWQGEVNEKLFF
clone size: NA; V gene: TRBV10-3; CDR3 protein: CAISAGDRGTEAFF
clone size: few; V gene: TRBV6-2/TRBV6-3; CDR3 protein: CASSRANYGYTF
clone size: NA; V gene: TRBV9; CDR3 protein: CASSAGPEQFF
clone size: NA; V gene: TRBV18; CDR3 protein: CASSPDTFYEQYF
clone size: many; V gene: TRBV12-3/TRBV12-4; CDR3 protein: CASSLNYEQYF
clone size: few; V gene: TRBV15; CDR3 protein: CATSSPRGLAGVAKNIQYF
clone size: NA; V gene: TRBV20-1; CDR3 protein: CSATGQAHEQFF